The 23 T cell receptor beta chains reported below all come from one sample, sequenced in a study of breast tumors, draining lymph nodes, adjacent tissues. The lymph nodes were axillary draining lymph nodes from breast cancer patients. TCRdb passed the multiplex PCR reads through MiXCR, listing each CDR3 protein once. The data hold about 80,000 distinct CDR3 sequences, with under 25% observed a single time. Input material: axillary lymph node tissue. Every receptor here comes from a female donor with breast cancer. Some clones in this sample may be carry-over from other donors' samples.

Turning to this clonotype: This may arise from a read error, as a much more abundant clone is one base away. The chain uses TRBV12-3 or TRBV12-4 and TRBJ1-6; TRBD1 aligns across 7 bases. The J segment lost 6 bases and the V segment lost 4 bases, leaving 3 bases of the junction unmatched. This CDR3 is 14 amino acids long. The CDR3 bases are TGTGCCAGCAGTTCACAGGGGCTTAATTCACCCCTCCACTTT. It specifies CASSSQGLNSPLHF.

This chain links TRBV28 with TRBJ1-4, with 7 bases aligning to TRBD1. The CDR3 length is 16 residues. Looked up from germline, CDR1 is MDHEN and CDR2 is SYDVKM. Unmatched junction bases numbered 10, after V lost 5 bases and J lost 4 bases. The CDR3 loop is CASSPSRGRGNEKLFF. In nucleotides, the CDR3 is TGTGCCAGCAGTCCGTCGAGGGGGCGTGGTAATGAAAAACTGTTTTTT. Filled out from reference TRBV28 and TRBJ1-4, the complete variable domain reads DVKVTQSSRYLVKRTGEKVFLECVQDMDHENMFWYRQDPGLGLRLIYFSYDVKMKEKGDIPEGYSVSREKKERFSLILESASTNQTSMYLCASSPSRGRGNEKLFFGSGTQLSVL.

This clonotype was seen ten or more times. The gene calls are TRBV5-6 and TRBJ1-2; tentative D call: TRBD1 (5 bases). Germline V gives CDR1 SGHDT, CDR2 YYEEEE. V lost 5 bases, J lost 10 bases, and 12 bases lay in between. The CDR3 spans 11 residues. DNA for the CDR3: TGTGCCAGCAGGGCAGGGTTCGTCTACACCTTC. As protein: CASRAGFVYTF. Supplemented by reference TRBV5-6 and TRBJ1-2, the full variable domain reads DAGVTQSPTHLIKTRGQQVTLRCSPKSGHDTVSWYQQALGQGPQFIFQYYEEEERQRGNFPDRFSGHQFPNYSSELNVNALLLGDSALYLCASRAGFVYTFGSGTRLTVV.

This chain joins TRBV6-1 and TRBJ2-5; no reliable D call. Trimming took 11 bases from V and 4 from J, leaving 17 bases between them. The CDR3 contains 13 residues. Germline loops: CDR1 MNHNS, CDR2 SASEGT. The CDR3, as DNA: TGTGCCGGTAATGTTGTTTTGACAGAGACCCAGTACTTC. It encodes CAGNVVLTETQYF.

A word on this clonotype: With a much larger clone just one base away, this may be a read error. The gene calls are TRBV2 and TRBJ1-5; D not resolved. V gave up 6 bases and J gave up 6 bases, with 12 bases separating them. The CDR3 totals 13 residues. Germline loops: CDR1 SNHLY, CDR2 FYNNEI. CDR3 sequence: CASRRSLPQPQHF. In DNA, the CDR3 is TGTGCCAGCAGAAGGTCGCTCCCTCAGCCCCAGCATTTT.

As regards this clonotype: One base away lies a much larger clone, so this may be a sequencing read error. The chain combines TRBV6-6 with TRBJ1-4; possibly TRBD1 for D (6 bases). Germline CDR1 is MNHNY and CDR2 is SVGAGI (reference sequence). This CDR3 is built from 14 residues. This CDR3 reads CASRLTGTNEKRFF. The CDR3 nucleotides read TGTGCCAGCAGACTGACAGGAACTAATGAAAAACGGTTTTTT.

This clonotype was seen many times. The chain combines TRBV19 with TRBJ2-3, with 7 bases lining up with TRBD2. The trim removed 10 bases at V and 1 base at J, leaving 8 bases unmatched. CDR1 LNHDA and CDR2 SQIVND come from the germline V gene (reference sequence). The CDR3 extends over 14 amino acids. In DNA form, the CDR3 reads TGTGCCACTAGAACGGGAGGAGGCACAGATACGCAGTATTTT. Amino acids: CATRTGGGTDTQYF. Together with reference TRBV19 and TRBJ2-3, the CDR3 gives the full variable domain: DGGITQSPKYLFRKEGQNVTLSCEQNLNHDAMYWYRQDPGQGLRLIYYSQIVNDFQKGDIAEGYSVSREKKESFPLTVTSAQKNPTAFYLCATRTGGGTDTQYFGPGTRLTVL.

This chain connects TRBV28 to TRBJ1-6, with D perhaps matching TRBD1 (5 bases). CDR1 is MDHEN and CDR2 is SYDVKM in the germline V gene. Trimming pared 5 bases from V and 4 bases from J, leaving 9 bases between. The CDR3 is 14 residues long. The CDR3 loop reads CASSGTVYNSPLHF. For the CDR3, the DNA is TGTGCCAGCAGTGGGACCGTTTATAATTCACCCCTCCACTTT. The full variable domain, in which reference TRBV28 and TRBJ1-6 provide the parts outside the CDR3, is DVKVTQSSRYLVKRTGEKVFLECVQDMDHENMFWYRQDPGLGLRLIYFSYDVKMKEKGDIPEGYSVSREKKERFSLILESASTNQTSMYLCASSGTVYNSPLHFGNGTRLTVT.

In regard to this clonotype: It may be a read error: a sequence one base away is much more abundant. The CDR3 bases are TGTGCCAGCAGTCCCAGGCCTACCCCTGGAAACACCATATATTTT. Translation gives CASSPRPTPGNTIYF. The chain employs TRBV6-6 and TRBJ1-3; D not certain. V was pared by 5 bases and J by 2 bases, with 13 bases between. This CDR3 is built from 15 residues. Germline loops: CDR1 MNHNY, CDR2 SVGAGI (reference sequence).

In this sample, this clonotype turned up many times. The chain has TRBV12-3 or TRBV12-4 and TRBJ1-2; D gene uncertain. With 6 bases removed from V and 2 bases from J, the gap between germline ends came to 10 bases. The CDR3 sequence is 13 residues long. CDR3 nucleotides: TGTGCCAGCAGCGCTGGCCCGAACTATGGCTACACCTTC. This translates into CASSAGPNYGYTF.

The sample holds many counts of this clonotype. The rearrangement uses TRBV12-3 or TRBV12-4 and TRBJ1-3; D not resolved. Trimming removed 0 bases from V and 7 bases from J, with 10 bases in between. This CDR3 has 14 amino acids. The CDR3 spells CASSLAPRANTIYF. CDR3 DNA sequence: TGTGCCAGCAGTTTAGCCCCCCGGGCTAACACCATATATTTT.

With regard to this clonotype: It may be a read error: a sequence one base away is much more abundant. The chain combines TRBV5-5 with TRBJ2-1, with unresolved D. This CDR3 spans 14 amino acids. Germline lookup yields CDR1 SGHKS and CDR2 YYEKEE (reference sequence). The CDR3 reads CASSFPGLYSEQFF. DNA of the CDR3: TGTGCCAGCAGCTTCCCTGGGCTTTACAGTGAGCAGTTCTTC.

This clonotype was seen at least ten times. The V call is TRBV19, the J call TRBJ2-5, with D perhaps TRBD1 (7 bases). Germline assignment: CDR1 LNHDA and CDR2 SQIVND (reference sequence). Trimming cost V 6 bases and J 1 base, with 12 bases left between them. This CDR3 has 14 residues. The CDR3 coding sequence is TGTGCCAGTAGCAGGGGGGCATTCCAAGAGACCCAGTACTTC. This encodes CASSRGAFQETQYF. Variable domain in full (rest from reference TRBV19 and TRBJ2-5): DGGITQSPKYLFRKEGQNVTLSCEQNLNHDAMYWYRQDPGQGLRLIYYSQIVNDFQKGDIAEGYSVSREKKESFPLTVTSAQKNPTAFYLCASSRGAFQETQYFGPGTRLLVL.

The table lists this clonotype with many counts. The chain combines TRBV20-1 with TRBJ1-2; TRBD1 aligns across 7 bases. Germline V gene lookup returns CDR1 DFQATT and CDR2 SNEGSKA (reference sequence). CDR3 size: 15 residues. The junction had 7 bases not matched to a gene; V was cut back by 0 bases and J by 3 bases. Here the CDR3 DNA reads TGCAGTGCTAGAGATGGGACAGATATTGACTATGGCTACACCTTC. Encoded protein: CSARDGTDIDYGYTF.

This clonotype was detected many times. The CDR3 DNA is TGTGCCAGTAGTATCGGGGTCGGCTACGAGCAGTACTTC. Its translation: CASSIGVGYEQYF. V gene TRBV19 combines with J gene TRBJ2-7; weak D call: TRBD2 (5 bases). Deletions cut 3 bases from V and 3 bases from J, with 9 bases between. Germline-derived CDR1 and CDR2 are LNHDA and SQIVND (reference sequence). CDR3 length: 13 amino acids. Filled out from reference TRBV19 and TRBJ2-7, the complete variable domain reads DGGITQSPKYLFRKEGQNVTLSCEQNLNHDAMYWYRQDPGQGLRLIYYSQIVNDFQKGDIAEGYSVSREKKESFPLTVTSAQKNPTAFYLCASSIGVGYEQYFGPGTRLTVT.

In the case of this clonotype: This clone may be a read error of a much larger clone one base away. The chain joins TRBV12-3 or TRBV12-4 to TRBJ1-2, with D perhaps TRBD1 (5 bases). Trimming took 6 bases from V and 7 from J, leaving 15 bases between them. This CDR3 contains 13 residues. The CDR3 nucleotides are TGTGCCAGCAGCCGCACAGGTTACTCTGGCTACACCTTC. Encoded protein: CASSRTGYSGYTF.

On this clonotype itself: This may stem from a read error, because a much larger clone lies one nucleotide away. The CDR3 does not end in the conserved phenylalanine or tryptophan, so this is likely a read error. This sequence joins TRBV6-1 and TRBJ1-2; no definite D call. V dropped 6 bases and J dropped 6 bases, with 14 bases sitting between them. Germline CDR1 is MNHNS and CDR2 is SASEGT. The CDR3 consists of 13 residues. This chain's CDR3 is CASRNQVGDGYTL. As DNA, the CDR3 is TGTGCCAGCAGAAACCAGGTTGGGGATGGCTACACCCTC.

This clonotype was seen only a few times. The chain employs TRBV9 and TRBJ1-1; D not resolved. The germline gives CDR1 SGDLS, CDR2 YYNGEE. The CDR3 loop spans 15 amino acids. Trimming left V 0 bases short and J 1 base short, with 10 bases between. The CDR3 spells CASSVAHSENTEAFF. The CDR3 DNA is TGTGCCAGCAGCGTAGCTCATTCCGAGAACACTGAAGCTTTCTTT.

This clonotype showed up many times. The chain is built from TRBV10-2 and TRBJ1-4; D ambiguous. Germline V lookup: CDR1 WSHSY, CDR2 SAAADI. Deletions cut 8 bases from V and 7 bases from J, with 14 bases between. CDR3 size: 13 residues. DNA for the CDR3: TGCGCCAGCCGAAGAACGGGCGGTGAAAAACTGTTTTTT. This translates into CASRRTGGEKLFF.

The chain is built from TRBV6-5 and TRBJ2-1; a weak D match, TRBD2 (5 bases). V lost 0 bases and J 9 bases, leaving 30 bases between the germline ends. The CDR3 covers 20 residues. CDR1 is MNHEY and CDR2 is SVGAGI in the germline V gene. Written as DNA, the CDR3 is TGTGCCAGCAGTTACTCAGGTCGGGGAATTGCATTGCTCGGCAAAGCTGAGCAGTTCTTC. This sequence encodes CASSYSGRGIALLGKAEQFF.

Ten or more counts support this clonotype. The V and J genes are TRBV7-3 and TRBJ2-3; D may be TRBD2 (5 bases). This CDR3 region has 14 residues. Germline V gene lookup returns CDR1 SGHTA and CDR2 FQGTGA. V lost 2 bases to trimming and J lost 1 base, with 7 bases between them. The chain's CDR3 is CASSLAGRTDTQYF. In DNA, the CDR3 is TGTGCCAGCAGCTTAGCGGGCCGCACAGATACGCAGTATTTT. Full variable domain (missing parts from reference TRBV7-3 and TRBJ2-3): GAGVSQTPSNKVTEKGKYVELRCDPISGHTALYWYRQSLGQGPEFLIYFQGTGAADDSGLPNDRFFAVRPEGSVSTLKIQRTERGDSAVYLCASSLAGRTDTQYFGPGTRLTVL.

This clonotype was observed at least ten times. The chain has TRBV20-1 and TRBJ2-7; D is undetermined. The germline V and J ends were trimmed by 0 bases and 5 bases, with 5 bases remaining between them. The CDR3 loop spans 11 amino acids. Per germline, CDR1 DFQATT and CDR2 SNEGSKA (reference sequence). The CDR3 reads CSARDANEQYF. CDR3 coding DNA: TGCAGTGCTAGAGATGCCAACGAGCAGTACTTC.

In its sample, this clonotype was seen a few times. The J gene is TRBJ2-7, the V gene TRBV27, with 7 bases that match TRBD2. Germline values: CDR1 MNHEY, CDR2 SMNVEV (reference sequence). The CDR3 has 14 residues. In nucleotides, the CDR3 is TGTGCCAGCAGTTTAAGGGGCGGCGGGAGTAGGCTTTCGGTC. This sequence encodes CASSLRGGGSRLSV.